This T cell receptor beta chain came from a study of glioma-infiltrating T cells after dendritic cell vaccination. For the study at large: Autologous tumor lysate-pulsed dendritic cell vaccination was given between the early 2000s and the early 2010s. Whole-study findings and limits: Survival was not directly related to TCR clonality in these patients.

The CDR3 is 18 amino acids. J was trimmed by 6 bases and V by 2 bases; bases with no gene match: 16. CDR1 MGHRA and CDR2 YSYEKL come from the germline V gene. About this clone: No antigen is known for it.

TCRB CDR3 was amplified from 2 ug genomic DNA or less. Amplification used 60 V beta primers and 13 J beta primers. Sequenced by immunoSEQ multiplex PCR; TCRdb stores in-frame clones only, minus some. The sample comprises roughly 80,000 clones, around 86% of which are singletons, and around 2.1% rests with the top ten. Time point denoted: after dendritic cell vaccination, including at tumor progression/relapse. Material: blood, obtained after dendritic cell vaccination. The gene calls are TRBV4-1 and TRBJ2-1, with 7 bases matching TRBD1. This sequence was found in a human donor with glioblastoma. Here the CDR3 reads CASSQPARGRSVVNEQFF. In DNA, the CDR3 is TGCGCCAGCAGCCAACCCGCTAGGGGGCGGTCGGTTGTCAATGAGCAGTTCTTC.